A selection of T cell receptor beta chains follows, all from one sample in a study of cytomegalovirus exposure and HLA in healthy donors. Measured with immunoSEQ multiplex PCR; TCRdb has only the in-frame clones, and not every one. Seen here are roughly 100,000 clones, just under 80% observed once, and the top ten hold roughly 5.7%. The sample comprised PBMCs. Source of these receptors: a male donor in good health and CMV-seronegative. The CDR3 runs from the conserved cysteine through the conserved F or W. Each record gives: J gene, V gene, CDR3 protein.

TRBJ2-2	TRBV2	CAGQERENTGELFF
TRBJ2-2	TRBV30	CAWSRRLAGGSGELFF
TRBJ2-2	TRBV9	CASSSQGVANTGELFF
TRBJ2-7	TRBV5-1	CASSLVDEQYF
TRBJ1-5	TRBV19	CASSMGRGAEGQPQHF
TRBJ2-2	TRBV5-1	CASTKTANTGELFF
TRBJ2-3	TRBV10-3	CAIKSGLAAASTDTQYF
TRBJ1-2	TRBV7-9	CASSKGPADYGYTF
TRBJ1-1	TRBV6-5	CASSSLTEAFF
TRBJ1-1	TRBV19	CASTMNPVNTEAFF
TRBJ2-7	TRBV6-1	CASRNRQGSYEQYF
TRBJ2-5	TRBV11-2	CASSSLEGGRGQETQYF
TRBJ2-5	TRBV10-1	CASSEGTSLYF
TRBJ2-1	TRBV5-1	CASRDRDSSASEQFF
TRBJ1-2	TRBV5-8	CASSIQGSRYGYTF
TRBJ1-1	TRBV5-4	CASSAPRGMNTEAFF
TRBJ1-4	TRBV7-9	CASSLGAGWAEKLFF
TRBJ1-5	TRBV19	CASSPRQFYSNQPQHF
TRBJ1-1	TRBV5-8	CASSLRQMNTEAFF
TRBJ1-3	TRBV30	CAWSNRGPGNTIYF
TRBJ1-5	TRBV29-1	CSVRGGEGSGQPQHF
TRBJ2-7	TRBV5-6	CASRGRTSYEQYF
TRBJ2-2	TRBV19	CASSIFGSLPGELFF
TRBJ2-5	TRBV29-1	CSVRDSEGETQYF
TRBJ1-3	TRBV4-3	CASSPGTGSSGNTIYF
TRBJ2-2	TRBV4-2	CASKRGQRTGELFF
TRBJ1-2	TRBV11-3	CASSLGRDFYGYTF
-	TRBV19	CASSILPGTSSHEQYF
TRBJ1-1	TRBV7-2	CASSSRTGTSTEAFF
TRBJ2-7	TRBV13	CASSPIGLAGGPTYEQYF
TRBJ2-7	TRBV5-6	CASSRPLVSDEQYF
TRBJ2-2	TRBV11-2	CASRSRQAPPGELFF
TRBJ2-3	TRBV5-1	CASSGASVGDTQYF
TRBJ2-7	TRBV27	CASAVGLHYEQYF
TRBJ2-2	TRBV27	CASSLSGGANTGELFF
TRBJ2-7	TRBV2	CASSGGQGTYEQYF
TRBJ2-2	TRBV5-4	CASSPPVGTGNTGELFF
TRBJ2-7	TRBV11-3	CASSVTTGGDEQYF
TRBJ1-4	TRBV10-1	CATQGRDGEKLFF
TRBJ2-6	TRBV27	CASRTGLLSGANVLTF
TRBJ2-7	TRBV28	CASSLPAGGSYEQYF
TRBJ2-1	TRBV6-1	CASLKREYEQFF
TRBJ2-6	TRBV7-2	CASSWTGGETGANVLTF
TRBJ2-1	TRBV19	CASSIQLVIPVNEQFF
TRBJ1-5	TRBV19	CASSRQGGNQPQHF
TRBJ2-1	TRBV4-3	CASSQEAVRASGRAGNEQFF
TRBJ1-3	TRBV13	CASSLRGGGDTIYF
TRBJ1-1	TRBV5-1	CASSPRRRGRLLDTEAFF
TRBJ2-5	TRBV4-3	CASSQAPRQGVETQYF
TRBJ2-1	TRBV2	CATLREAGNEQFF
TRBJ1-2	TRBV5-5	CASSYGTGDGYTF
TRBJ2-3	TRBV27	CASSLRQGADTQYF
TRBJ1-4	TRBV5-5	CASSLETGANEKLFF
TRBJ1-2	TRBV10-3	CAISEGVQGLNGYTF